This T cell receptor (beta chain) was identified during a study of regulatory T cells in long-lasting Graves disease. Overall study findings and caveats: Persistent disease samples used TRBV28, TRBJ1-2 and TRBJ2-5 preferentially.

Documented time point: newly diagnosed GD, antithyroid drugs for less than 3 months. Preparation of the TCR library used RNA extracted from PBMCs. The patients were drawn from one endocrinology department in Xi'an, China. Details on this clonotype: Its antigen is undetermined. This may be a read error, as it is one base from a much larger clone.

Germline CDR1 reads MNHNS; CDR2 reads SASEGT. This CDR3 has 14 amino acids. CDR3 regions were amplified by Arm-PCR using iRepertoire HTBI primers to build TCR beta libraries. TCRdb re-derived calls from the multiplex PCR reads in MiXCR, one entry per CDR3 protein. Of about 440,000 distinct CDR3 sequences in the sample, 15% were seen once. The same data also contributed to another study, on T cells in Graves' hyperthyroidism and ophthalmopathy.

This receptor was taken from a woman aged 25-40 years with Graves disease. The gene calls are TRBV6-1 and TRBJ2-7; 7 bases are shared with TRBD1. Sequencing used peripheral blood mononuclear cells (PBMCs), obtained at new diagnosis, from a patient treated with antithyroid drugs. CDR3 loop: CVSSRGQSSYEQYF. CDR3 in DNA: TGTGTCAGCAGTAGGGGACAGAGCTCCTACGAGCAGTACTTC.